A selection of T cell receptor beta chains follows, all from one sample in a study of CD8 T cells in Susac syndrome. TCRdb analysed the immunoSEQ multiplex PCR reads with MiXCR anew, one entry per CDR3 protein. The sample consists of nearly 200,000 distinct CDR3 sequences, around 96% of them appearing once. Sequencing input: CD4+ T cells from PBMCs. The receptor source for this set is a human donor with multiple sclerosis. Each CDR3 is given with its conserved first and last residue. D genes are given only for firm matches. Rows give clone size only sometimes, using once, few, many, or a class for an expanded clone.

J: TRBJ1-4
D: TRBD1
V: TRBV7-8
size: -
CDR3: CASSYRGPTNEKLFF
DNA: TGTGCCAGCAGCTACAGGGGTCCAACTAATGAAAAACTGTTTTTT

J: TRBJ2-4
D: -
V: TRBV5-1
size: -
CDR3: CASSADRTKNIQYF
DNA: TGCGCCAGCAGCGCCGACAGGACGAAAAACATTCAGTACTTC

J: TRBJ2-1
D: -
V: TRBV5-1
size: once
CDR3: CASSSLANNEQFF
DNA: TGCGCCAGCAGCTCTCTAGCGAACAATGAGCAGTTCTTC

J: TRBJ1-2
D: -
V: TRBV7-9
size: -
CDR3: CASSPHEGYTF
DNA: TGTGCCAGCAGCCCTCACGAGGGCTACACCTTC

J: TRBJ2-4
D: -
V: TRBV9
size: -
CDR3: CASSAGTPENIQYF
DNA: TGTGCCAGCAGCGCCGGGACTCCGGAGAACATTCAGTACTTC

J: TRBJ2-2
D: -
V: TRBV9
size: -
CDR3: CASSVASANTGELFF
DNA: TGTGCCAGCAGCGTAGCCTCCGCGAACACCGGGGAGCTGTTTTTT

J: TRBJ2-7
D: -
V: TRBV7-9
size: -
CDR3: CASSHKRGFSREQYF
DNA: TGTGCCAGCAGCCACAAGAGGGGGTTTTCCCGCGAGCAGTACTTC

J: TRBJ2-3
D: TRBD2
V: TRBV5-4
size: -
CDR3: CASSLVRESLDTQYF
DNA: TGTGCCAGCAGCTTAGTGCGGGAGAGCTTAGATACGCAGTATTTT

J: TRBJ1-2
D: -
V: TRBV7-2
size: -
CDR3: CASSPVRHYGYTF
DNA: TGTGCCAGCAGCCCCGTGAGACATTATGGCTACACCTTC

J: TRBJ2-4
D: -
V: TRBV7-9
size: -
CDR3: CASTLTGEATLWYF
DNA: TGTGCCAGCACCCTCACGGGGGAAGCCACCCTATGGTACTTC

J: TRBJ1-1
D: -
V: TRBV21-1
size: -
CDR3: CASSSPGAFF
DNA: TGTGCCAGCAGCTCTCCGGGCGCTTTCTTT

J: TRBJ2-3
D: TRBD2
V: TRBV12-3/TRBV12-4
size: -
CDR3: CASSPPGLATTDTQYF
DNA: TGTGCCAGCAGCCCTCCGGGACTAGCGACCACAGATACGCAGTATTTT

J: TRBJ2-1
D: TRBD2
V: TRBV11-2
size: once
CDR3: CASSSTSGDNEQFF
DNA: TGTGCCAGCAGCTCTACTAGCGGGGACAATGAGCAGTTCTTC